This T cell receptor (beta chain) originates from a study of blood T cells in healthy people across ages. The germline V gene encodes CDR1 MNHNY and CDR2 SVGAGI (reference sequence). The V and J ends lost 0 bases and 6 bases respectively, with 7 bases between them. The CDR3 sequence is 13 residues long. Next came a second PCR, run for about 7 to 12 cycles, which used a sample-barcoded 5' primer along with a J-beta primer mix. Each cDNA molecule, via a template-switch adaptor with 12 random nucleotides, was tagged. TCRdb reprocessed the 5' RACE reads with MiXCR, giving one entry per CDR3 protein. Of about 1.4 million distinct CDR3 sequences in the sample, approximately 59% are singletons; the top ten hold roughly 7%.

The receptor comes from a man between 18 and 35 years old in good health. Material: blood. The chain uses TRBV6-6 and TRBJ2-3, with D unclear. Here the CDR3 DNA reads TGTGCCAGCAGTTACTCGCCGCAGGATACGCAGTATTTT. It specifies CASSYSPQDTQYF.